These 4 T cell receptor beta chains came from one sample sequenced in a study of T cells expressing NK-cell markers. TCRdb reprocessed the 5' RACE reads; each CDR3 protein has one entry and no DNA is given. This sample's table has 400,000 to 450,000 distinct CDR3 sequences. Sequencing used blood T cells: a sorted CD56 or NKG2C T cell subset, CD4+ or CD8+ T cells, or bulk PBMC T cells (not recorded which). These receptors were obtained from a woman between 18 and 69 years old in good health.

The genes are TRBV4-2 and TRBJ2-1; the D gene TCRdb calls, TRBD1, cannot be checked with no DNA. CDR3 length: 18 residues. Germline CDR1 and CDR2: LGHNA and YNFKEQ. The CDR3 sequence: CASSQDRGVGGPYNEQFF.

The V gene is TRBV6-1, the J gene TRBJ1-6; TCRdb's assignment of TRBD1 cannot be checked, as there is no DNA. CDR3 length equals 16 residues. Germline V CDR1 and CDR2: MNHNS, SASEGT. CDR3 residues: CASSPTTGRPGAPLHF.

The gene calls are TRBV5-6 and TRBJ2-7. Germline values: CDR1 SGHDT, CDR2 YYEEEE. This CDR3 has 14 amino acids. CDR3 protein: CASSFGGQADEQYF.

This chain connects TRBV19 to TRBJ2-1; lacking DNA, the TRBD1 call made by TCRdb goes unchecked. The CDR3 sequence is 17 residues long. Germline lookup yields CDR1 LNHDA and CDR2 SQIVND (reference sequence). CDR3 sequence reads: CASSISGQGDPYNEQFF.